Shown below are 20 T cell receptor beta chains from a single sample sequenced in a study of OX40 agonist ivuxolimab in advanced cancers. The method was immunoSEQ multiplex PCR; TCRdb's version includes in-frame clones alone and lacks a portion of them. The table shows some 61,000 clones, with 60% to 80% occurring only once. Sample: CD4+ or CD8+ T cells sorted from blood, taken in a trial of the OX40 agonist ivuxolimab. Receptor source: an adult with an advanced solid tumor such as melanoma, head and neck, liver or kidney cancer.

In its sample, this clone was seen a few times. The gene calls are TRBV5-4 and TRBJ1-2; no clear D. Looked up from germline, CDR1 is SGHNT and CDR2 is YYREEE (reference sequence). The CDR3 extends over 11 amino acids. Deletions cut 7 bases from V and 0 bases from J, with 4 bases between. The CDR3, as DNA: TGTGCCAGCGTCACTAACTATGGCTACACCTTC. This translates into CASVTNYGYTF.

The gene calls are TRBV18 and TRBJ1-3, with D perhaps matching TRBD1 (5 bases). Trimming left V 2 bases short and J 1 base short, with 9 bases between. The CDR3 is made up of 15 amino acids. Germline values: CDR1 KGHSH, CDR2 LQKENI. The CDR3 loop reads CASSPSTVSGNTIYF. The DNA for the CDR3 is TGTGCCAGCTCACCATCGACAGTTTCTGGAAACACCATATATTTT.

The chain carries TRBV28 and TRBJ2-5, with D perhaps TRBD2 (6 bases). This CDR3 is built from 15 residues. V lost 6 bases to trimming and J lost 4 bases, with 18 bases between them. Germline CDR1 and CDR2: MDHEN and SYDVKM. The chain's CDR3 is CASRLFLGGLETQYF. Written as DNA, the CDR3 is TGTGCCAGCAGGCTTTTCTTGGGGGGATTAGAGACCCAGTACTTC.

The gene calls are TRBV25-1 and TRBJ2-5; D perhaps matches TRBD2 (6 bases). The V end was cut by 0 bases, the J end by 2 bases, with 13 bases between. The CDR3 loop spans 16 amino acids. The germline CDR1 and CDR2 sequences are MGHDK and SYGVNS. CDR3 region: CASSEYFSGGQETQYF. DNA of the CDR3: TGTGCCAGCAGTGAATACTTTTCCGGGGGACAAGAGACCCAGTACTTC.

This clone came up once. The J gene is TRBJ2-1, the V gene TRBV7-6; TRBD1 aligns across 8 bases. The CDR3 length is 12 residues. V was pared by 3 bases and J by 10 bases, with 2 bases of the junction left unmatched. The germline CDR1 and CDR2 sequences are SGHVS and FNYEAQ. The CDR3 DNA reads TGTGCCAGCAGCTTCGGACAGGGCGAGCAGTTCTTC. It is translated as CASSFGQGEQFF.

The V gene is TRBV9, the J gene TRBJ2-2; D is perhaps TRBD2 (5 bases). There are 15 residues in the CDR3. Germline CDR1 is SGDLS and CDR2 is YYNGEE. V was shortened by 3 bases and J by 1 base, with 10 bases between the two germline ends. In DNA form, the CDR3 reads TGTGCCAGCAGCGCACTAGAACTGAACACCGGGGAGCTGTTTTTT. Its protein product is CASSALELNTGELFF.

The V call is TRBV18, the J call TRBJ1-2; 7 bases agree with TRBD1. J was trimmed by 1 base and V by 3 bases; bases with no gene match: 2. The CDR3 length is 14 residues. CDR1 is KGHSH, CDR2 LQKENI, per germline. CDR3 nucleotide sequence: TGTGCCAGCTCACCGACAGGGATTAACTATGGCTACACCTTC. This sequence encodes CASSPTGINYGYTF.

The chain uses TRBV29-1 and TRBJ1-2; no firm D call. The CDR3 contains 14 residues. CDR1 is SQVTM and CDR2 is ANQGSEA in the germline V gene. V was shortened by 4 bases and J by 2 bases, with 14 bases between the two germline ends. This chain's CDR3 is CSVGWQYRNYGYTF. In DNA form, the CDR3 reads TGCAGCGTTGGTTGGCAGTACCGCAACTATGGCTACACCTTC.

V usage is TRBV28 and J usage is TRBJ2-7; 11 positions agree with TRBD1. With V trimmed by 8 bases and J by 7 bases, 10 bases remained unmatched. Looked up from germline, CDR1 is MDHEN and CDR2 is SYDVKM. This CDR3 region has 14 residues. The DNA for the CDR3 is TGTGCCAGCCGCCCGGTGGACAGGGGGCGAGAGCAGTACTTC. This encodes CASRPVDRGREQYF.

The genes are TRBV6-1 and TRBJ1-1; a weak D match, TRBD1 (6 bases). This CDR3 comprises 16 residues. Trimming removed 0 bases at V and 3 bases at J, with 14 bases between. Germline CDR1 reads MNHNS; CDR2 reads SASEGT. CDR3 nucleotide sequence: TGTGCCAGCAGTGAAGCGATCGGACAGTTGGACACTGAAGCTTTCTTT. Translation: CASSEAIGQLDTEAFF.

The chain combines TRBV13 with TRBJ2-1; 8 nucleotides line up with TRBD2. The V segment lost 8 bases and the J segment 6 bases; nucleotides outside the gene matches: 12. The V gene's germline CDR1 is PRHDT and CDR2 FYEKMQ (reference sequence). The CDR3 spans 15 residues. This chain's CDR3 is CASSIVRGGGNEQFF. DNA of the CDR3: TGTGCCAGCTCAATAGTCCGGGGGGGCGGCAATGAGCAGTTCTTC.

With regard to this clone: A junction end diverges from the germline sequence, so it may reflect a read error. The chain combines TRBV7-7 with TRBJ1-3, with no clear D. This CDR3 is 14 amino acids long. Germline V gives CDR1 SSHAT, CDR2 FNYEAQ (reference sequence). CDR3 in amino acids: CASSPSERGNTIYF. The CDR3 region has the DNA TGTGCTAGCAGCCCCTCGGAGCGAGGAAACACCATATATTTT.

The chain combines TRBV5-1 with TRBJ1-5, with a possible D match to TRBD1 (5 bases). CDR1 is SGHRS and CDR2 is YFSETQ in the germline V gene. V was pared by 0 bases and J by 7 bases, with 14 bases between. The CDR3 extends over 15 amino acids. CDR3: CASSLEGQGGQPQHF. In DNA, the CDR3 is TGCGCCAGCAGCTTGGAAGGGCAGGGAGGACAGCCCCAGCATTTT.

The chain links TRBV11-3 to TRBJ1-2, with D unresolved. The CDR3 is 15 amino acids. Trimming took 1 base from V and 3 from J, leaving 12 bases between them. Germline CDR1 and CDR2: SGHNT and YENEEA. CDR3 sequence reads: CASSLGADSYYGYTF. CDR3 DNA sequence: TGTGCCAGCAGCTTAGGGGCAGACTCTTACTATGGCTACACCTTC.

The chain employs TRBV5-1 and TRBJ2-7; 7 bases align to TRBD1. Trimming removed 1 base from V and 12 bases from J; junction bases left unmatched: 10. The CDR3 is 13 amino acids. Germline V gene data show CDR1 as SGHRS and CDR2 as YFSETQ. The CDR3 nucleotides are TGCGCCAGCAGCTTGCGACAGGGCCATCGGGGGTACTTC. Translating gives CASSLRQGHRGYF.

The chain recombines TRBV18 with TRBJ2-5; the match to TRBD1 covers 7 bases. This CDR3 comprises 14 residues. CDR1 KGHSH and CDR2 LQKENI come from the germline V gene. J lost 4 bases, V lost 5 bases, and 7 bases had no gene match. CDR3 DNA sequence: TGTGCCAGCTCATCTCGGACAGGAGCAGAGACCCAGTACTTC. Its protein product is CASSSRTGAETQYF.

This clone was counted a few times. The J gene is TRBJ2-3, the V gene TRBV2, with D unresolved. V was shortened by 6 bases and J by 2 bases, with 6 bases between the two germline ends. This CDR3 region has 12 residues. The germline CDR1 and CDR2 sequences are SNHLY and FYNNEI. This chain's CDR3 is CASRDITDTQYF. CDR3 coding DNA: TGTGCCAGCAGGGATATCACAGATACGCAGTATTTT.

The rearrangement joins TRBV18 to TRBJ2-7; D is ambiguous. The germline gives CDR1 KGHSH, CDR2 LQKENI. The CDR3 has 15 amino acids. Trimming shortened V by 3 bases and J by 5 bases, and 17 bases separated the two germline ends. In DNA form, the CDR3 reads TGTGCCAGCTCACCCATGACCGGGTTAGGGAACGAGCAGTACTTC. Its protein product is CASSPMTGLGNEQYF.

The gene calls are TRBV11-3 and TRBJ2-2; unclear D gene. Germline V gene lookup returns CDR1 SGHNT and CDR2 YENEEA. Trimming cost V 0 bases and J 7 bases, with 6 bases left between them. The CDR3 has 13 residues. CDR3 bases: TGTGCCAGCAGCTTAGATGGTAGCGGGGAGCTGTTTTTT. Its translation: CASSLDGSGELFF.

The gene calls are TRBV2 and TRBJ1-2; a possible D gene is TRBD1 (5 bases). Trimming took 5 bases from V and 4 from J, leaving 17 bases between them. Germline loops: CDR1 SNHLY, CDR2 FYNNEI. The CDR3 spans 15 residues. CDR3 protein: CASSRDGESLYGYTF. Here the CDR3 DNA reads TGTGCCAGCAGTAGGGACGGAGAATCACTCTATGGCTACACCTTC.